Following are 15 T cell receptor beta chains from one sample sequenced in a study of T cells in pancreatic ductal adenocarcinoma (TCRdb year 2017). The pancreatic ductal adenocarcinoma patients who were selected had gone through surgery without receiving any neoadjuvant therapy. Library preparation was by the immunoSEQ multiplex PCR assay. As stored in TCRdb, this immuneACCESS dataset retains in-frame rearrangements with V and J assigned. A fraction of the clones does not appear; measured against another copy, unresolved V genes explain less than half of the discrepancy, and the remainder lacks a known reason. In all, the sample holds some 10,000 clones, and about nine tenths of those were seen once. The ten largest clonotypes hold less than 4% of the sample. Sequencing was performed on PBMCs. The receptors were sampled from a human donor with pancreatic ductal adenocarcinoma.

The chain links TRBV9 to TRBJ2-3; D is possibly TRBD2 (6 bases). Germline V gene lookup returns CDR1 SGDLS and CDR2 YYNGEE. Between the trimmed V and J ends, which lost 0 bases and 0 bases, there was a span of 11 bases. The CDR3 runs to 16 residues. The CDR3, as DNA: TGTGCCAGCAGCGTAGATGGCGGAGGGAGCACAGATACGCAGTATTTT. Its protein is CASSVDGGGSTDTQYF.

The chain employs TRBV30 and TRBJ1-2; D is uncertain. CDR1 GTSNPN and CDR2 SVGIG come from the germline V gene (reference sequence). The CDR3 has 13 residues. The V end was cut by 5 bases, the J end by 3 bases, with 13 bases between. DNA of the CDR3: TGTGCCTGGGCCTTATACAGCCACTATGGCTACACCTTC. Its translation is CAWALYSHYGYTF.

The chain combines TRBV29-1 with TRBJ1-1; 7 nucleotides align to TRBD1. The CDR3 covers 11 residues. V shed 8 bases and J 6 bases; nucleotides not matched to a gene: 6. Germline V gives CDR1 SQVTM, CDR2 ANQGSEA. CDR3 residues: CSLNRGAEAFF. For the CDR3, the DNA is TGCAGCTTGAACAGGGGAGCTGAAGCTTTCTTT.

V gene TRBV5-1 combines with J gene TRBJ1-3; D is unresolved. The germline CDR1 and CDR2 sequences are SGHRS and YFSETQ. The CDR3 sequence is 13 residues long. V lost 0 bases and J lost 6, with 7 bases in between. The CDR3 nucleotides read TGCGCCAGCAGCTTGGGTGACATAAACACCATATATTTT. As protein: CASSLGDINTIYF. The full variable domain, rest sourced from reference TRBV5-1 and TRBJ1-3, is KAGVTQTPRYLIKTRGQQVTLSCSPISGHRSVSWYQQTPGQGLQFLFEYFSETQRNKGNFPGRFSGRQFSNSRSEMNVSTLELGDSALYLCASSLGDINTIYFGEGSWLTVV.

This chain links TRBV6-5 with TRBJ1-2; D uncertain. V was cut by 3 bases and J by 4 bases, with 18 bases left in between. This CDR3 is built from 16 residues. The V gene's germline CDR1 is MNHEY and CDR2 SVGAGI. The DNA of the CDR3 is TGTGCCAGCAGTTATGGGTCAGGTCTTGTTGGCTATGGCTACACCTTC. As protein: CASSYGSGLVGYGYTF.

The chain joins TRBV5-1 to TRBJ2-2; D remains ambiguous. The germline CDR1 and CDR2 sequences are SGHRS and YFSETQ. The CDR3 totals 16 residues. The germline V and J ends were trimmed by 1 base and 3 bases, with 13 bases remaining between them. The CDR3 protein is CASSLLAGADTGELFF. The CDR3 DNA reads TGCGCCAGCAGCTTGTTGGCAGGTGCCGACACCGGGGAGCTGTTTTTT.

J is TRBJ1-2 and V is TRBV14; maybe TRBD1 (5 bases). The V end lost 0 bases, the J end lost 7 bases, and 12 bases lay between the germline ends. This CDR3 spans 14 amino acids. Germline CDR1 reads SGHDN; CDR2 reads FVKESK. DNA for the CDR3: TGTGCCAGCAGCCAAGATTGGACAACGGGTGGCTACACCTTC. It encodes CASSQDWTTGGYTF. Full variable domain (outside the CDR3, taken from reference TRBV14 and TRBJ1-2): EAGVTQFPSHSVIEKGQTVTLRCDPISGHDNLYWYRRVMGKEIKFLLHFVKESKQDESGMPNNRFLAERTGGTYSTLKVQPAELEDSGVYFCASSQDWTTGGYTFGSGTRLTVV.

This clone was recorded once. The CDR3 DNA sequence: TGTGCCAGCAGGGCACCTGGAAACACCATATATTTT. Its translation is CASRAPGNTIYF. The gene calls are TRBV28 and TRBJ1-3; no definite D call. Per germline, CDR1 MDHEN and CDR2 SYDVKM. The V gene lost 6 bases and the J gene lost 2 bases, with 5 bases spanning the gap. CDR3 length equals 12 residues.

The chain carries TRBV5-1 and TRBJ1-6; 8 nucleotides line up with TRBD1. The CDR3 is 16 residues long. The junction had 13 bases not matched to a gene; V was cut back by 4 bases and J by 10 bases. Germline V lookup: CDR1 SGHRS, CDR2 YFSETQ. The CDR3 DNA reads as TGCGCCAGCAGCGCCGTGGGGACAGGAGGAGACTCACCCCTCCACTTT. It is translated as CASSAVGTGGDSPLHF.

The chain joins TRBV10-3 to TRBJ2-1, with 10 bases that match TRBD2. V was clipped by 7 bases and J by 10 bases; unmatched bases: 28. Germline V gene lookup returns CDR1 ENHRY and CDR2 SYGVKD. The CDR3 consists of 20 residues. The CDR3 protein is CAIKGTATPFQRGGLREQFF. Written as DNA, the CDR3 is TGTGCCATCAAGGGGACAGCCACCCCATTCCAGCGGGGGGGCCTTAGAGAGCAGTTCTTC.

This chain joins TRBV6-6 and TRBJ2-1; TRBD1 might be the D (5 bases). The CDR3 contains 16 residues. The V end lost 4 bases, the J end lost 0 bases, and 13 bases lay between the germline ends. CDR1 MNHNY and CDR2 SVGAGI come from the germline V gene (reference sequence). DNA for the CDR3: TGTGCCAGCAGTTCCCAGACAGCCCACTCCTACAATGAGCAGTTCTTC. As protein: CASSSQTAHSYNEQFF.

The chain is built from TRBV11-3 and TRBJ2-5, with D perhaps matching TRBD1 (6 bases). V lost 0 bases and J 5 bases, leaving 16 bases between the germline ends. The V gene's germline CDR1 is SGHNT and CDR2 YENEEA. The CDR3 has 16 residues. CDR3 in amino acids: CASSLESGAFEETQYF. The CDR3 DNA follows: TGTGCCAGCAGCTTAGAATCAGGGGCCTTTGAGGAGACCCAGTACTTC.

The J gene is TRBJ2-4, the V gene TRBV7-2, with a tentative D call TRBD1 (5 bases). V was cut by 5 bases and J by 0 bases, with 8 bases left in between. This CDR3 contains 14 residues. Germline CDR1 is SGHTA and CDR2 is FQGNSA. CDR3 residues: CASSLTAAKNIQYF. The CDR3 region has the DNA TGTGCCAGCAGCCTGACAGCAGCCAAAAACATTCAGTACTTC. The full variable domain, rest sourced from reference TRBV7-2 and TRBJ2-4, is GAGVSQSPSNKVTEKGKDVELRCDPISGHTALYWYRQSLGQGLEFLIYFQGNSAPDKSGLPSDRFSAERTGGSVSTLTIQRTQQEDSAVYLCASSLTAAKNIQYFGAGTRLSVL.

The chain uses TRBV7-2 and TRBJ1-2, with D maybe TRBD1 (6 bases). Per germline, CDR1 SGHTA and CDR2 FQGNSA. The CDR3 length is 15 residues. The germline V and J ends were trimmed by 5 bases and 4 bases, with 17 bases remaining between them. CDR3 loop: CASSPMTGPLYGYTF. Written as DNA, the CDR3 is TGTGCCAGCAGCCCGATGACAGGTCCACTCTATGGCTACACCTTC.

The J gene is TRBJ2-3, the V gene TRBV11-3; 11 bases are a match to TRBD2. Germline V lookup: CDR1 SGHNT, CDR2 YENEEA. Trimming removed 4 bases from V and 4 bases from J; junction bases left unmatched: 7. The CDR3 runs to 16 residues. The CDR3 spells CASSSRLAGFADTQYF. As DNA, the CDR3 is TGTGCCAGCAGCTCCCGACTAGCGGGGTTCGCAGATACGCAGTATTTT.